This T cell receptor (beta chain) was sequenced during a study of shared clonotypes between healthy human individuals (dated by TCRdb to the early 2020s). Notes on the research overall: Three men and a couple of women, aged 18 to 49 years, made up the cohort. To estimate repertoire size and how much clonotype sharing occurs between individuals, the study deeply sequenced the blood TCR repertoires of about five healthy adults. To increase sequencing depth and limit assay-specific biases, different laboratories used diverse techniques to prepare libraries and sequence TCR repertoires. For each donor, CD4 naive and CD4 memory were each run on three plates, CD8 naive on two plates, and CD8 memory on one plate. Each donor's leukapheresis produced roughly between roughly 0.85 and 10 billion PBMCs. Beyond this particular receptor, the publication reports: Across a few donors, 5% to 6% of naive CD4, 3.5% of naive CD8, around 2.1% of memory CD4, and approximately 0.42% of memory CD8 clonotypes were shared. Incomplete sequencing was indicated by rarefaction of sorted-subset datasets, despite the large sequencing depth. Based on pairwise subsampling, the degree of clonotype sharing among donors was expected to be affected by sequencing depth. Naive subsets generally had larger estimated clonotype richness than memory subsets. Sampling was limited to blood, and TCR repertoires in tissue likely differ from TCR repertoires in blood. The small number of donors limited the genetic and exposure-history diversity represented. Clonotypes shared by all four sorted-subset donors showed higher generation probabilities than non-shared clonotypes.

As for this clone: It has no known antigen specificity. No quality values exist for individual bases; no much larger clone is one base distant.

Healthy HIV-negative adults with no recently reported acute infections or vaccinations were included as donors. Every donor was a Caucasian adult living in Nashville, Tennessee, USA. CD4+ T cells were enriched by magnetic negative selection; naive cells were then positively selected on CD45RA, and the negative fraction formed the memory subset. After blood collection by leukapheresis, PBMCs were isolated using Ficoll-Histopaque density gradient centrifugation and then cryopreserved in the vapor phase of liquid nitrogen. Analytical flow cytometry was used to check the purity and quantity of each magnetically sorted T cell population. Genomic DNA was isolated from each sorted fraction and quantified by UV absorbance on a Nanodrop 2000c. Using the deep immunoSEQ assay, TCR CDR3 regions were amplified from genomic DNA by multiplex PCR. Extracted genomic DNA from each cell subset was distributed evenly across all wells of several immunoSEQ 96-well plates, and each plate was treated as a replicate. For sorted subsets, about 220 ng of genomic DNA, equivalent to some 30,000 T cell genomes, went into each replicate PCR. The purified libraries were quantified using a Qubit 3.0 fluorometer, sized with a Bioanalyzer 2100, and then quantified again using the KAPA Library Quantification kit. Every immunoSEQ 96-well plate was sequenced on a dedicated single-read 150-cycle Illumina NextSeq 550 flow cell. In the original analysis: Because the immunoSEQ output included only junctional sequences and no quality scores, the filtering could not be the same as the filtering used for full-length reads. To assign V/J genes and CDR3, sequences were annotated against IMGT germline references using PyIR, a Python wrapper for IgBLAST v1.9. Reads were filtered out if the reads had weak V/J assignments (E-value above 1e-6), no CDR3, stop codons, out-of-frame junctions, or ambiguous translated residues. V3J clonotypes were defined by identical inferred V gene, J gene, and CDR3 amino acid sequence. The percentage overlap between two repertoires was calculated by dividing the number of shared unique clonotypes by the size of the smaller repertoire. Three approaches were used to assess repertoire richness: RTK rarefaction, the Chao1 estimator, and Recon v2.1 estimates of unobserved clonotypes. Generation probabilities were computed with OLGA for all TCRbeta clonotypes obtained by the gDNA method from four donors. TCRdb carries this immuneACCESS record with in-frame sequences only. Its versions omit some clonotypes, under half of them owing to an unresolved V gene in the studies checked, with the rest unexplained. The V and J calls and clone size come from that table; D and trimming were worked out from the DNA. The sample table lists some 580,000 clones, almost 97% of them with a count of one. Clones ranked in the top ten supply 0.057% of the sample.

The sequencing input was naive CD4+ T cells sorted from blood. What this sample's cell subset or site label stands for: CD45RA+ positively selected. This receptor was identified in a woman aged 25 to 45 in good health.

At the DNA level, the sequence is TGTGCCAGCAGCAAACAGGGGGCGGAGGAGACCCAGTACTTC. Its protein reads: CASSKQGAEETQYF. The chain is assembled from TRBV7-9 and TRBJ2-5; 9 central bases correspond to TRBD1. CDR1 and CDR2, looked up from the germline V gene (reference sequence), are SEHNR and FQNEAQ. There are 14 amino acids in the CDR3, from cysteine to phenylalanine inclusive. Just CDR3 DNA is preserved here, 42 bases in frame from base 1. Ends trimmed: V by 5 bases, J by 5 bases; bases unmatched to a gene: 6.